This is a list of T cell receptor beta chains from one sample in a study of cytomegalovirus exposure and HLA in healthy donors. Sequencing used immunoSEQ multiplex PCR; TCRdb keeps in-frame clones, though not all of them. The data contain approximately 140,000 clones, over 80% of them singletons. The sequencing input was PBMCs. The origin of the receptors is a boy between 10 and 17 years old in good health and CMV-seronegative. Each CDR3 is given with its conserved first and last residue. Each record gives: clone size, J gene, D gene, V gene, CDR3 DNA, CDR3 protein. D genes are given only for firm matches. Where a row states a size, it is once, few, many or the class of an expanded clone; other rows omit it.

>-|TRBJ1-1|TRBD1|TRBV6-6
TGTGCCAGCAGCCCCGGACAGGGCAGGACTGAAGCTTTCTTT
CASSPGQGRTEAFF
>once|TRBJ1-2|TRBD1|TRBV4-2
TGTGCCAGCAGTCGGACAGGGCAAGTGAACTATGGCTACACCTTC
CASSRTGQVNYGYTF
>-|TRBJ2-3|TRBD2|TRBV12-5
TGTGCTAGTGGTCAGAGCGGGAGGGCCACAGATACGCAGTATTTT
CASGQSGRATDTQYF
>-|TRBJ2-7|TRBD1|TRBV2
TGTGCCAGCAGCGTTCTGAGGGGGCGAGAGTACTTC
CASSVLRGREYF
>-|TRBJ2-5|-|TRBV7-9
TGTGCCAGCAGCCCACTAGCCCTACTCGAAGAGACCCAGTACTTC
CASSPLALLEETQYF
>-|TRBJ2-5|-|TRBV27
TGTGCCAGCAGTCCCCCGGACGGACTCCAAGAGACCCAGTACTTC
CASSPPDGLQETQYF
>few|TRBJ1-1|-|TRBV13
TGTGCCAGCAGCGCCGGGAACCTGAACACTGAAGCTTTCTTT
CASSAGNLNTEAFF
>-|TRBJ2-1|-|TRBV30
TGTGCCTCCACCGGGAATTACAATGAGCAGTTCTTC
CASTGNYNEQFF
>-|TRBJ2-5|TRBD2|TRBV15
TGTGCCACCAGCAGAGGACGGTGGCAGGGACTAGCGGGAGGTGAGACCCAGTACTTC
CATSRGRWQGLAGGETQYF
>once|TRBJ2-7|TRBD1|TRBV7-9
TGTGCCAGCAGCCCCCGACAGGGGGGGGCCTACGAGCAGTACTTC
CASSPRQGGAYEQYF
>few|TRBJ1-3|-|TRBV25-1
TGTGCCAGCATTCGGACGGGGGGAAACACCATATATTTT
CASIRTGGNTIYF